The entry below gives a single TCR beta chain sequence along with its context. The antigen is unknown. It was with 60 Vbeta and 13 Jbeta primers that the PCR ran. As processed by the authors: In a later analysis, the count reached about 82 million unique TCR beta chains, with approximately 10 million shared. The method was immunoSEQ multiplex PCR; TCRdb's version includes in-frame clones alone and lacks a portion of them. The D gene and trimming were derived from the DNA, and the V and J assignments and clone size from that table. This table has about 160,000 clones, around 80% appearing once. The germline V and J ends were trimmed by 3 bases and 4 bases, with 6 bases remaining between them. This CDR3 is 11 amino acids long. The germline gives CDR1 SQVTM, CDR2 ANQGSEA. The data originate from a study of cytomegalovirus exposure and HLA in healthy donors. Study-wide results and caveats: Common viral pathogens seemed to be connected with several of the most significant clusters, according to a later analysis. Earlier findings revealed that most TCR beta V segments proved productive either about 87% or about 30% of the time. As a later analysis showed, a missense DCLRE1C variant was linked to trimming of TCR beta V- and J-genes.

The sequenced material came from PBMCs. This receptor was identified in a female donor in good health and CMV-seronegative. The rearrangement joins TRBV29-1 to TRBJ1-2, with D possibly TRBD1 on 5 matching bases. CDR3 in DNA: TGCAGCGTTGACCAGGGCTATGGCTACACCTTC. Protein product: CSVDQGYGYTF.